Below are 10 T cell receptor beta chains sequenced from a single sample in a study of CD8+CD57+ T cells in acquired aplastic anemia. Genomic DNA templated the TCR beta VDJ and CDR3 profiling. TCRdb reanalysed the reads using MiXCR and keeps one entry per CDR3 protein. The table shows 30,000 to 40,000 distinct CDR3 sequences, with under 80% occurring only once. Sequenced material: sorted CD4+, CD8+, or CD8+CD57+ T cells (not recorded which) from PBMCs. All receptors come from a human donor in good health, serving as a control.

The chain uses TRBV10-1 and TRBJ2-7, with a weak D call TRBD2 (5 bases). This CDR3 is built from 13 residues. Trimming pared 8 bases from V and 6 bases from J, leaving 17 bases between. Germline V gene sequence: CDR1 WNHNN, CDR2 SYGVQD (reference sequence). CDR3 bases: TGCGCCAGCCGTAGTTCGCTCGCGGGCGAGCAGTACTTC. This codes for CASRSSLAGEQYF.

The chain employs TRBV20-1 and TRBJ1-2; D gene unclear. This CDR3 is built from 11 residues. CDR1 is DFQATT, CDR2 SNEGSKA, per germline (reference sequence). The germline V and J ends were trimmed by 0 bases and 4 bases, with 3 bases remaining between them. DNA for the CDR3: TGCAGTGCTAGAGATTTCTATGGCTACACCTTC. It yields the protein CSARDFYGYTF.

In DNA, the CDR3 is TGTGCCATCAGTGATTCCGGGACAGGGTATGACACCTTC. This sequence encodes CAISDSGTGYDTF. The J gene is TRBJ1-2, the V gene TRBV10-3; 9 nucleotides line up with TRBD1. Germline V gene lookup returns CDR1 ENHRY and CDR2 SYGVKD. The CDR3 runs 13 residues. V shed 3 bases and J 12 bases; nucleotides not matched to a gene: 8.

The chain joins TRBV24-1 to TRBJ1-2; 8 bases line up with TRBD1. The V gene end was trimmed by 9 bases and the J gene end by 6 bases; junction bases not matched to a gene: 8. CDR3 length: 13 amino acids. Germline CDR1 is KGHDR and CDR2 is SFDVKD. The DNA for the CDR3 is TGTGCCACCCATATCGACAGGGGCAATGGCTACACCTTC. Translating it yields CATHIDRGNGYTF.

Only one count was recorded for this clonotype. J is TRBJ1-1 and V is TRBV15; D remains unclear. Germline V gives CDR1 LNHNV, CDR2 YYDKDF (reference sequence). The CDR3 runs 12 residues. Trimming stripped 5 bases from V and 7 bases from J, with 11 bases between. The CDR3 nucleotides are TGTGCCACCAGCCCCTCGTCCGGTGAAGCTTTCTTT. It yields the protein CATSPSSGEAFF.

The DNA for the CDR3 is TGTGCCTGCCAGCAGTCCCTTATTACGCAGTATTTT. Its translation: CACQQSLITQYF. The chain employs TRBV2 and TRBJ2-3; D ambiguous. Germline V gene lookup returns CDR1 SNHLY and CDR2 FYNNEI. V lost 11 bases and J lost 8, with 17 bases in between. The CDR3 is made up of 12 amino acids.

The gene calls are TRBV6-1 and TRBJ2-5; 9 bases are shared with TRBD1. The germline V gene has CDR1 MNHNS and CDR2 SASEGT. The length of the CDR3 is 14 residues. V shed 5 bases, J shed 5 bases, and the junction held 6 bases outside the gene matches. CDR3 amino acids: CASSLHRGRETQYF. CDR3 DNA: TGTGCCAGCAGTCTTCACAGGGGGCGGGAGACCCAGTACTTC.

The CDR3 DNA is TGCAGTGCTAGCCCTAGGTTGAATGAAAAACTGTTTTTT. It specifies CSASPRLNEKLFF. The chain has TRBV20-1 and TRBJ1-4; D gene ambiguous. The CDR3 sequence is 13 residues long. Looked up from germline, CDR1 is DFQATT and CDR2 is SNEGSKA (reference sequence). V was clipped by 3 bases and J by 5 bases, with 10 bases between them.

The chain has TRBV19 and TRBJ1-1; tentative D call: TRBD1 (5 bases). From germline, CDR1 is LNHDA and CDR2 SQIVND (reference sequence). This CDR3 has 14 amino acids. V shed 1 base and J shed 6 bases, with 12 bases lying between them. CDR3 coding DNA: TGTGCCAGTAGTATAGTTCAGAGAGGGGCTGAAGCTTTCTTT. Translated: CASSIVQRGAEAFF.

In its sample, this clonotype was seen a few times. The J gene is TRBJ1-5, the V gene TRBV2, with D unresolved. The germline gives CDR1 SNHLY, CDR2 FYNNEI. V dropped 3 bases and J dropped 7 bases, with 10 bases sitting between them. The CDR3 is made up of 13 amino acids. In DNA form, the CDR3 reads TGTGCCAGCAGTGACGTCCCGGGACAGCCCCAGCATTTT. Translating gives CASSDVPGQPQHF. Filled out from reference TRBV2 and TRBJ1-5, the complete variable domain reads EPEVTQTPSHQVTQMGQEVILRCVPISNHLYFYWYRQILGQKVEFLVSFYNNEISEKSEIFDDQFSVERPDGSNFTLKIRSTKLEDSAMYFCASSDVPGQPQHFGDGTRLSIL.